This TCR beta chain came from a study of blood T cell repertoires in COVID-19 (TCRdb year 2020). A note on the overall study: Collaborator samples came from the United States, Italy and Spain and covered acute and convalescent phases of COVID-19. The prospective study material was composed of cDNA or gDNA derived from T cells, B-cell-depleted T cells, or PBMCs. Deeply sampled blood TCRbeta repertoires from subjects exposed to, actively infected with, or recovered from COVID-19 were included in the dataset. The repertoires were made available in a free public database intended to serve as a resource for research on the immune response to SARS-CoV-2. Samples came from the ongoing ImmuneRACE study (first 160 participants) plus 1,254 subjects from 6 global collaborators. Sample metadata almost always included a de-identified subject ID, COVID-19 status, age in years and sex. HLA class I and class II types, where available, came from metadata supplied by the sample provider rather than from assay-based typing.

The CDR3 holds 14 amino acids from the cysteine to the phenylalanine. The only DNA kept is the CDR3, 42 bases in frame from the first base. The V end gives up 3 bases and the J end 8 bases, leaving 12 bases in the junction not matched to a gene. Reading the germline V gene (reference sequence) gives CDR1 DFQATT and CDR2 SNEGSKA. Samples from volunteer blood donors who had recovered from COVID-19 were contributed by a second Seattle source. Each collaborating institution followed its own protocols to collect whole blood in K2EDTA tubes. Collaborator samples were shipped for TCRbeta analysis as frozen whole blood, isolated PBMCs, or DNA extracted from either sample type. The immunoSEQ Assay, a bias-controlled multiplex PCR, was used to amplify TCRbeta CDR3 regions from genomic DNA. The paper's data handling went like this. Nucleated cell counts per sample were estimated from amplification of reference gene primers within the assay. To quantify the absolute abundance of each unique TCRbeta CDR3 rearrangement, sequence reads were collapsed and filtered. Productive Simpson clonality was computed per sample as the square root of Simpson's diversity index over productive rearrangements. TCRdb obtained this table from immuneACCESS and retained in-frame rearrangements with V and J assigned. These tables miss some clones; where compared with another copy, unresolved V genes account for less than half of the shortfall, and the remainder is unexplained. Clonal size and the V and J genes are those of that table, whereas D and trimming came from the DNA. This sample is represented by fewer than 300,000 clones; around 86% of them were singletons. The ten biggest clones cover approximately 1.5% of the sample.

General conclusions and limits of the study: Clinical and demographic metadata were provided uncurated, with the amount varying by source and participant.

Comments on this clone: Its antigen target is currently unknown. No much larger clone is present one base from it, and per-base qualities are unavailable.

The rearranged segments are TRBV20-1 and TRBJ1-2; the junction holds 7 bases that match TRBD1. This sequence originates from a woman between 40 and 50 years old who had recovered from COVID-19. The sequenced material came from peripheral blood. CDR3 loop: CSASGQGGLFGYTF. Read as DNA, the sequence is TGCAGTGCTAGTGGGCAGGGGGGCCTTTTCGGCTACACCTTC.